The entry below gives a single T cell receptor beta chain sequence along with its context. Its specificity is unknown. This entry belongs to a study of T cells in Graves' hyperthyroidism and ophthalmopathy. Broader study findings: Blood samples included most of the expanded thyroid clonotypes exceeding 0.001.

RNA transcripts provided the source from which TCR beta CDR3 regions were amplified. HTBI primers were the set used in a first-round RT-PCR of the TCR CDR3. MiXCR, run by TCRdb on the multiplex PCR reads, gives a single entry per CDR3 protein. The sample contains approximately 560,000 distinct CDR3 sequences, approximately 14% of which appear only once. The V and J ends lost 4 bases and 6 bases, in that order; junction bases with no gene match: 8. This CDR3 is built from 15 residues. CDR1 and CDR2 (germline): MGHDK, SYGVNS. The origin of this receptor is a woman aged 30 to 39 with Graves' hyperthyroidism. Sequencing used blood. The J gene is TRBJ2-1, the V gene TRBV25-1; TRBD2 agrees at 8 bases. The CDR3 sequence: CASSAFGRGSNEQFF. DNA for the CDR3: TGTGCCAGCAGTGCCTTCGGGAGGGGGAGCAATGAGCAGTTCTTC.